A single sample is the source of the 32 T cell receptor beta chains below, sequenced in a study of blood T cell repertoires in COVID-19. The method was immunoSEQ multiplex PCR; TCRdb's version includes in-frame clones alone and lacks a portion of them. The sample includes around 100,000 clones, about four fifths of them seen just once. Sequencing was carried out using peripheral blood. The receptor set was obtained from a woman between 35 and 50 years old with acute or convalescent COVID-19.

V is TRBV27 and J is TRBJ2-7, with TRBD2 matching over 11 bases. Germline assignment: CDR1 MNHEY and CDR2 SMNVEV (reference sequence). V was pared by 2 bases and J by 1 base, with 7 bases of the junction left unmatched. This CDR3 spans 17 amino acids. The CDR3 DNA reads TGTGCCAGCAGTTTAAGATTAGGGACTAGCGGTTCCTACGAGCAGTACTTC. Translation: CASSLRLGTSGSYEQYF.

V is TRBV30 and J is TRBJ2-1, with TRBD2 as a possible D gene (5 bases). The CDR3 length is 15 residues. Trimming cost V 5 bases and J 0 bases, with 14 bases left between them. Per germline, CDR1 GTSNPN and CDR2 SVGIG (reference sequence). CDR3 protein: CAWGSLGLSYNEQFF. The CDR3 coding sequence is TGTGCCTGGGGTTCGCTAGGACTCTCCTACAATGAGCAGTTCTTC.

The chain is built from TRBV19 and TRBJ2-5, with 12 bases that match TRBD2. Per the germline V gene, CDR1 is LNHDA and CDR2 is SQIVND (reference sequence). V shed 2 bases and J 6 bases; nucleotides not matched to a gene: 7. The CDR3 has 16 amino acids. CDR3 in amino acids: CASSITSGGPLKTQYF. The CDR3 DNA follows: TGTGCCAGTAGTATAACTAGCGGGGGGCCCTTGAAGACCCAGTACTTC.

CDR3 bases: TGTGCCAGCAGCTTAGTGGCAGAAACGTATGGCTACACCTTC. Protein sequence: CASSLVAETYGYTF. This sequence joins TRBV7-2 and TRBJ1-2; no firm D call. V lost 1 base and J 5 bases, leaving 11 bases between the germline ends. Germline V CDR1 and CDR2: SGHTA, FQGNSA. The CDR3 is 14 residues long.

This clone was detected a few times. The chain combines TRBV24-1 with TRBJ1-2; 7 bases line up with TRBD1. V was pared by 7 bases and J by 5 bases, with 3 bases of the junction left unmatched. The CDR3 has 12 amino acids. From germline, CDR1 is KGHDR and CDR2 SFDVKD. Here the CDR3 reads CATSNRGYGYTF. CDR3 coding DNA: TGTGCCACCAGCAACAGGGGTTATGGCTACACCTTC.

The rearrangement joins TRBV9 to TRBJ2-2; D perhaps matches TRBD2 (6 bases). V was trimmed by 4 bases and J by 7 bases, leaving 14 bases between them. This CDR3 is built from 14 residues. Germline CDR1 and CDR2: SGDLS and YYNGEE. The CDR3 here is CASSPTMGGGELFF. CDR3 DNA: TGTGCCAGCAGCCCCACCATGGGGGGCGGGGAGCTGTTTTTT.

This chain uses TRBV6-4 with TRBJ2-3; TRBD2 is a possible D gene (5 bases). Germline CDR1 MRHNA, CDR2 SNTAGT. This CDR3 contains 14 residues. V lost 10 bases and J 2 bases, leaving 16 bases between the germline ends. The CDR3: CATRATGSTDTQYF. CDR3 nucleotides: TGTGCCACCCGAGCTACGGGGTCCACAGATACGCAGTATTTT.

The chain couples TRBV9 to TRBJ1-2; 7 bases agree with TRBD1. The CDR3 has 14 residues. Germline values: CDR1 SGDLS, CDR2 YYNGEE. The V and J ends lost 6 bases and 4 bases, in that order; junction bases with no gene match: 9. The CDR3 bases are TGTGCCAGCAACAGGGGCCCGGAGAGCTATGGCTACACCTTC. Residues: CASNRGPESYGYTF.

This clone was counted once. The V gene is TRBV18, the J gene TRBJ1-4; a possible D gene is TRBD1 (6 bases). In germline, CDR1 is KGHSH, CDR2 LQKENI. V lost 5 bases, J lost 8 bases, and 18 bases lay in between. CDR3 length equals 15 residues. The CDR3 loop reads CASSALAGGWEKLFF. CDR3 bases: TGTGCCAGCTCAGCGCTTGCGGGGGGCTGGGAAAAACTGTTTTTT.

This clone was recorded only once. The chain is built from TRBV19 and TRBJ1-6, with 9 positions matching TRBD1. V shed 5 bases and J 11 bases; nucleotides not matched to a gene: 7. CDR3 size: 14 residues. Germline lookup yields CDR1 LNHDA and CDR2 SQIVND (reference sequence). The CDR3 sequence: CASSSTGGIAPLHF. The CDR3 DNA is TGTGCCAGTAGTTCCACAGGGGGCATCGCACCCCTCCACTTT.

This clone showed up just once. The V gene is TRBV6-5, the J gene TRBJ2-7; TRBD1 matches 10 bases. The CDR3 covers 13 residues. Germline V gene lookup returns CDR1 MNHEY and CDR2 SVGAGI. V lost 9 bases and J lost 4; bases outside the gene matches: 6. The CDR3 region is CASGQGEWYEQYF. For the CDR3, the DNA is TGTGCCAGTGGACAGGGGGAATGGTACGAGCAGTACTTC.

This clone was counted a single time. This chain joins TRBV7-8 and TRBJ1-1, with D perhaps TRBD1 (5 bases). The ends were cut back, 5 bases at V and 3 bases at J, with 19 bases in the middle. The V gene's germline CDR1 is SGHVS and CDR2 FQNEAQ. The CDR3 covers 16 residues. The CDR3 is CASSLKASGRDTEAFF. CDR3 DNA: TGTGCCAGCAGCCTGAAGGCATCAGGGAGGGACACTGAAGCTTTCTTT. The whole variable domain, remainder taken from reference TRBV7-8 and TRBJ1-1, is GAGVSQSPRYKVAKRGQDVALRCDPISGHVSLFWYQQALGQGPEFLTYFQNEAQLDKSGLPSDRFFAERPEGSVSTLKIQRTQQEDSAVYLCASSLKASGRDTEAFFGQGTRLTVV.

The J gene is TRBJ1-2, the V gene TRBV28; 8 nucleotides match TRBD1. The CDR3 is 17 amino acids. With V trimmed by 1 base and J by 1 base, 8 bases remained unmatched. In germline, CDR1 is MDHEN, CDR2 SYDVKM. The CDR3 bases are TGTGCCAGCAGTTTATTTTACCAGGGGGCGAATAACTATGGCTACACCTTC. Encoded protein: CASSLFYQGANNYGYTF.

This chain uses TRBV5-1 with TRBJ1-3; 8 bases are a match to TRBD1. Germline V CDR1 and CDR2: SGHRS, YFSETQ. V was clipped by 3 bases and J by 3 bases; unmatched bases: 2. The CDR3 loop spans 14 amino acids. This chain's CDR3 is CASSSGTGGNTIYF. The CDR3 DNA sequence: TGCGCCAGCAGCTCCGGGACAGGTGGAAACACCATATATTTT.

The rearrangement uses TRBV24-1 and TRBJ2-1; 10 nucleotides match TRBD2. The J segment lost 9 bases and the V segment lost 5 bases, leaving 9 bases of the junction unmatched. The CDR3 spans 15 residues. From germline, CDR1 is KGHDR and CDR2 SFDVKD. The chain's CDR3 is CATSGAAGGLSEQFF. The DNA of the CDR3 is TGTGCCACCAGTGGGGCAGCGGGGGGGCTTAGTGAGCAGTTCTTC.

The rearrangement uses TRBV6-5 and TRBJ1-2; 9 bases agree with TRBD1. Losses at the gene ends were 5 bases for V and 4 bases for J; bases not matched to a gene: 8. The CDR3 sequence is 15 residues long. Germline V gene sequence: CDR1 MNHEY, CDR2 SVGAGI. CDR3 sequence: CASSNPGQGFYGYTF. The CDR3 nucleotides are TGTGCCAGCAGTAATCCCGGACAGGGGTTCTATGGCTACACCTTC.

The CDR3 DNA sequence: TGTGCCACCAGCGGAGGACTCGGTCCTGAAGCTTTCTTT. It specifies CATSGGLGPEAFF. J is TRBJ1-1 and V is TRBV15; D is undetermined. CDR3 length equals 13 residues. Germline CDR1 is LNHNV and CDR2 is YYDKDF (reference sequence). V was pared by 5 bases and J by 6 bases, with 13 bases between.

The chain has TRBV2 and TRBJ1-5, with a possible D match to TRBD1 (5 bases). CDR1 is SNHLY and CDR2 is FYNNEI in the germline V gene. With 7 bases removed from V and 3 bases from J, the gap between germline ends came to 16 bases. The CDR3 length is 15 residues. The CDR3 protein is CASKSSRGNNQPQHF. The CDR3, as DNA: TGTGCCAGCAAATCGAGTAGGGGCAACAATCAGCCCCAGCATTTT. Full variable domain (remainder filled in from reference TRBV2 and TRBJ1-5): EPEVTQTPSHQVTQMGQEVILRCVPISNHLYFYWYRQILGQKVEFLVSFYNNEISEKSEIFDDQFSVERPDGSNFTLKIRSTKLEDSAMYFCASKSSRGNNQPQHFGDGTRLSIL.

This sequence joins TRBV30 and TRBJ1-5, with a tentative D call TRBD1 (6 bases). The germline CDR1 and CDR2 sequences are GTSNPN and SVGIG (reference sequence). V was clipped by 1 base and J by 0 bases, with 13 bases between them. This CDR3 has 16 amino acids. CDR3 amino acids: CAWSAAGAYSNQPQHF. Here the CDR3 DNA reads TGTGCCTGGAGTGCCGCAGGGGCTTATAGCAATCAGCCCCAGCATTTT. The full variable domain, with the rest looked up from reference TRBV30 and TRBJ1-5, is SQTIHQWPATLVQPVGSPLSLECTVEGTSNPNLYWYRQAAGRGLQLLFYSVGIGQISSEVPQNLSASRPQDRQFILSSKKLLLSDSGFYLCAWSAAGAYSNQPQHFGDGTRLSIL.

J is TRBJ1-5 and V is TRBV10-2; TRBD1 matches at 8 bases. This CDR3 region has 14 residues. Germline V lookup: CDR1 WSHSY, CDR2 SAAADI. Unmatched junction bases numbered 7, after V lost 6 bases and J lost 6 bases. For the CDR3, the DNA is TGCGCCAGCAGCTCCGGACAGGGCTCTCAGCCCCAGCATTTT. It is translated as CASSSGQGSQPQHF.

The rearrangement uses TRBV29-1 and TRBJ2-7; TRBD1 agrees at 9 bases. CDR1 and CDR2 (germline): SQVTM, ANQGSEA. The CDR3 contains 16 residues. Germline trimming cut 1 base from V and 6 bases from J; bases unmatched to any gene: 13. The CDR3 DNA is TGCAGCGTTGAAGGGAGGGACAGGGAGGGGAACACCGAGCAGTACTTC. Translating gives CSVEGRDREGNTEQYF.

This clone was detected only once. The CDR3 sequence: CASSRGDRGPESPGNTIYF. The DNA for the CDR3 is TGCGCCAGCAGCCGTGGGGACAGGGGGCCTGAATCACCTGGAAACACCATATATTTT. This sequence joins TRBV4-3 and TRBJ1-3; TRBD1 aligns across 12 bases. Trimming took 4 bases from V and 2 from J; bases not matched to a gene: 12. From germline, CDR1 is LGHNA and CDR2 YSLEER. The CDR3 covers 19 residues.

This clone was seen a few times. This chain uses TRBV5-4 with TRBJ2-3, with 10 bases lining up with TRBD1. The CDR3 is 16 amino acids. In germline, CDR1 is SGHNT, CDR2 YYREEE (reference sequence). V was pared by 4 bases and J by 5 bases, with 10 bases of the junction left unmatched. The CDR3 loop is CASSRPDRGPGDTQYF. CDR3 nucleotide sequence: TGTGCCAGCAGCCGACCCGACAGGGGGCCTGGAGATACGCAGTATTTT. Full variable domain (rest looked up from reference TRBV5-4 and TRBJ2-3): ETGVTQSPTHLIKTRGQQVTLRCSSQSGHNTVSWYQQALGQGPQFIFQYYREEENGRGNFPPRFSGLQFPNYSSELNVNALELDDSALYLCASSRPDRGPGDTQYFGPGTRLTVL.

The V gene is TRBV5-4, the J gene TRBJ2-7, with TRBD2 matching over 11 bases. Trimming removed 3 bases from V and 9 bases from J; junction bases left unmatched: 8. The CDR3 runs to 14 residues. Germline V lookup: CDR1 SGHNT, CDR2 YYREEE (reference sequence). CDR3: CASSSWTSGYTQYF. The CDR3 bases are TGTGCCAGCAGCTCCTGGACTAGCGGGTACACGCAGTACTTC.

The chain recombines TRBV6-6 with TRBJ1-4; 7 positions match TRBD1. Looked up from germline, CDR1 is MNHNY and CDR2 is SVGAGI (reference sequence). The V segment lost 5 bases and the J segment 7 bases; nucleotides outside the gene matches: 7. This CDR3 is built from 14 residues. CDR3 region: CASSTADRAEKLFF. The CDR3 region has the DNA TGTGCCAGCAGTACGGCTGACAGGGCTGAAAAACTGTTTTTT.

This chain connects TRBV7-8 to TRBJ1-2; unclear D gene. The CDR3 sequence is 14 residues long. Trimming cost V 1 base and J 6 bases, with 12 bases left between them. Germline V CDR1 and CDR2: SGHVS, FQNEAQ. For the CDR3, the DNA is TGTGCCAGCAGCTTAGTTGGCAGTCTTAATGGCTACACCTTC. Its protein product is CASSLVGSLNGYTF.

V usage is TRBV7-2 and J usage is TRBJ1-1; D is possibly TRBD1 (5 bases). Trimming removed 5 bases at V and 4 bases at J, with 14 bases between. The CDR3 contains 14 residues. Germline loops: CDR1 SGHTA, CDR2 FQGNSA. CDR3 loop: CASSAFGGGTEAFF. Here the CDR3 DNA reads TGTGCCAGCAGCGCCTTCGGGGGAGGCACTGAAGCTTTCTTT.

The V call is TRBV19, the J call TRBJ1-1; tentative D call: TRBD1 (5 bases). The CDR3 is 14 amino acids. The ends were cut back, 6 bases at V and 7 bases at J, with 18 bases in the middle. Germline V lookup: CDR1 LNHDA, CDR2 SQIVND (reference sequence). The CDR3, as DNA: TGTGCCAGTAGCAGTGGGACTTCGTCCATTGAAGCTTTCTTT. Amino acids: CASSSGTSSIEAFF.

The count of this clone is one. The chain combines TRBV5-1 with TRBJ1-1; D call uncertain. V lost 2 bases to trimming and J lost 4 bases, with 12 bases between them. This CDR3 is 14 amino acids long. CDR1 and CDR2 from the germline V gene are SGHRS and YFSETQ. The CDR3 DNA reads as TGCGCCAGCAGCTTTGACTTGGCAGCCACTGAAGCTTTCTTT. It translates to CASSFDLAATEAFF.

J is TRBJ2-2 and V is TRBV9; tentatively, D is TRBD1 (6 bases). Germline loops: CDR1 SGDLS, CDR2 YYNGEE. CDR3 length equals 13 residues. The V end lost 4 bases, the J end lost 5 bases, and 9 bases lay between the germline ends. In DNA form, the CDR3 reads TGTGCCAGCAGCACACAGGGTACCGGGGAGCTGTTTTTT. Translating gives CASSTQGTGELFF.

The chain couples TRBV19 to TRBJ1-2, with D unresolved. Trimming cost V 5 bases and J 5 bases, with 12 bases left between them. Germline V gene lookup returns CDR1 LNHDA and CDR2 SQIVND (reference sequence). This CDR3 is built from 13 residues. CDR3: CASSETPSYGYTF. In DNA form, the CDR3 reads TGTGCCAGTAGTGAGACACCGAGTTATGGCTACACCTTC.

V usage is TRBV11-2 and J usage is TRBJ2-1, with D possibly being TRBD2 (5 bases). V dropped 4 bases and J dropped 4 bases, with 5 bases sitting between them. Germline CDR1 SGHAT, CDR2 FQNNGV. The CDR3 extends over 12 amino acids. The CDR3: CASSSGYNEQFF. DNA for the CDR3: TGTGCCAGCAGCTCGGGATACAATGAGCAGTTCTTC.